These T cell receptor beta chains were read from a single sample in a study of blood T cell repertoires in COVID-19. Sequenced by immunoSEQ multiplex PCR; TCRdb stores in-frame clones only, minus some. This repertoire shows 290,000 or so clones, roughly 80% found once; its top ten account for 5%. Input material: PBMCs or T cells enriched from blood (not recorded which). Source of these receptors: a middle-aged man who had been exposed to COVID-19. Both conserved end residues are part of each CDR3.

j_gene: TRBJ1-3
v_gene: TRBV7-9
CDR3aa: CASSFSDRAGNTIYF

j_gene: TRBJ1-4
v_gene: TRBV13
CDR3aa: CASSHYGIGEKLFF

j_gene: TRBJ2-5
v_gene: TRBV10-1
CDR3aa: CAPTSGYRETQYF

j_gene: TRBJ2-1
v_gene: TRBV7-9
CDR3aa: CASSYLAGGVGEQFF

j_gene: TRBJ2-7
v_gene: TRBV4-2
CDR3aa: CASSQETSAFGEQYF

j_gene: TRBJ1-1
v_gene: TRBV3-1/TRBV3-2
CDR3aa: CASGLGEGGAFF

j_gene: TRBJ2-5
v_gene: TRBV7-6
CDR3aa: CASSLEGQGETQYF

j_gene: TRBJ2-2
v_gene: TRBV7-9
CDR3aa: CASPFRNTGELFF

j_gene: TRBJ2-3
v_gene: TRBV10-3
CDR3aa: CAINIEAGGTDTQYF

j_gene: TRBJ2-3
v_gene: TRBV11-2
CDR3aa: CASSFTRRADTQYF

j_gene: TRBJ2-1
v_gene: TRBV24-1
CDR3aa: CATSGTRDLNNEQFF

j_gene: TRBJ1-5
v_gene: TRBV5-6
CDR3aa: CASSEGTASNQPQHF

j_gene: TRBJ1-2
v_gene: TRBV6-5
CDR3aa: CASSYSEGAYGYTF

j_gene: TRBJ2-7
v_gene: TRBV3-1/TRBV3-2
CDR3aa: CASSQDMREQYF

j_gene: TRBJ2-2
v_gene: TRBV2
CDR3aa: CASSPGSGTGELFF

j_gene: TRBJ2-7
v_gene: TRBV6-5
CDR3aa: CASSNDPAVLYEQYF

j_gene: TRBJ2-7
v_gene: TRBV7-6
CDR3aa: CASSRETGALYEQYF

j_gene: TRBJ2-7
v_gene: TRBV7-8
CDR3aa: CASGGQPSISYEQYF

j_gene: TRBJ2-5
v_gene: TRBV5-1
CDR3aa: CASSKSGSSNYQETQYF

j_gene: TRBJ1-1
v_gene: TRBV5-4
CDR3aa: CASSRGLSNTEAFF

j_gene: TRBJ2-1
v_gene: TRBV24-1
CDR3aa: CATSDSGLATNEQFF

j_gene: TRBJ1-6
v_gene: TRBV27
CDR3aa: CASSLEVSASSYNSPLHF

j_gene: TRBJ1-6
v_gene: TRBV6-1
CDR3aa: CASSESLDRGHSYNSPLHF

j_gene: TRBJ2-7
v_gene: TRBV12-3/TRBV12-4
CDR3aa: CASTPSLLYEQYF

j_gene: TRBJ2-7
v_gene: TRBV20-1
CDR3aa: CSARRDRHF

j_gene: TRBJ2-3
v_gene: TRBV19
CDR3aa: CASRLADTDTQYF

j_gene: TRBJ1-1
v_gene: TRBV14
CDR3aa: CASSPHAPMNTEAFF

j_gene: TRBJ1-5
v_gene: TRBV29-1
CDR3aa: CSVAQGTSNQPQHF

j_gene: TRBJ2-1
v_gene: TRBV7-8
CDR3aa: CASSLVLPGQSSYNEQFF

j_gene: TRBJ1-2
v_gene: TRBV12-3/TRBV12-4
CDR3aa: CASGRRTYGYTF

j_gene: TRBJ2-2
v_gene: TRBV7-9
CDR3aa: CASSVTASYDTGELFF

j_gene: TRBJ1-5
v_gene: TRBV29-1
CDR3aa: CSVGEQDQPQHF

j_gene: TRBJ1-5
v_gene: TRBV12-5
CDR3aa: CASGQGNQPQHF

j_gene: TRBJ1-1
v_gene: TRBV4-1
CDR3aa: CASSPLQDNTEAFF

j_gene: TRBJ2-5
v_gene: TRBV12-3/TRBV12-4
CDR3aa: CASSLAGSETQYF

j_gene: TRBJ1-5
v_gene: TRBV19
CDR3aa: CASSIRGARTTDQPQHF

j_gene: TRBJ1-4
v_gene: TRBV7-6
CDR3aa: CASSLNLDSNEKLFF

j_gene: TRBJ2-7
v_gene: TRBV10-3
CDR3aa: CAILANGSYEQYF

j_gene: TRBJ2-2
v_gene: TRBV4-1
CDR3aa: CASSPEGGSSTGELFF

j_gene: TRBJ1-1
v_gene: TRBV10-3
CDR3aa: CAISYGGNTEAFF

j_gene: TRBJ2-1
v_gene: TRBV10-2
CDR3aa: CASDNSGRAVEQFF

j_gene: TRBJ2-4
v_gene: TRBV6-5
CDR3aa: CASSYSGSENIQYF

j_gene: TRBJ2-4
v_gene: TRBV5-6
CDR3aa: CASSPGQGAGKNIQYF

j_gene: TRBJ1-2
v_gene: TRBV7-8
CDR3aa: CASSLSGYGYTF

j_gene: TRBJ2-5
v_gene: TRBV11-2
CDR3aa: CASSKGQRFEETQYF

j_gene: TRBJ2-1
v_gene: TRBV10-3
CDR3aa: CAISPGQGSYNEQFF

j_gene: TRBJ2-7
v_gene: TRBV4-1
CDR3aa: CASSPGVDSNGEQYF

j_gene: TRBJ2-1
v_gene: TRBV19
CDR3aa: CASSILGTGLFF

j_gene: TRBJ1-4
v_gene: TRBV7-9
CDR3aa: CASSKDRGNEKLFF

j_gene: TRBJ1-5
v_gene: TRBV20-1
CDR3aa: CSASAGLRSNQPQHF

j_gene: TRBJ1-3
v_gene: TRBV2
CDR3aa: CASSLTVTVAGNTIYF

j_gene: TRBJ1-2
v_gene: TRBV27
CDR3aa: CASSLGVYRLGYTF

j_gene: TRBJ1-1
v_gene: TRBV29-1
CDR3aa: CSVLEGAFF